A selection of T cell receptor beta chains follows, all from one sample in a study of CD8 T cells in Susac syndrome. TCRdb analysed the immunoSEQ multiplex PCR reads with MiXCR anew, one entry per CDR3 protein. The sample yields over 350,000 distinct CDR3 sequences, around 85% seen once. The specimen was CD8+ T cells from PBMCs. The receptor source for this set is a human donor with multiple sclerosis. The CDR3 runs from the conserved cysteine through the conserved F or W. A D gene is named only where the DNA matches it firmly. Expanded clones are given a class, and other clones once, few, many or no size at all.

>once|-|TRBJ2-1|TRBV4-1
TGCGCCAGCAGCTCCTCTTTGGCGATCGAGGAGCAGTTCTTC
CASSSSLAIEEQFF
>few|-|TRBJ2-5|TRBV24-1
TGTGCCACCAGTGATCCCGGACCGCGAACCTTCCGGACCCAGTACTTC
CATSDPGPRTFRTQYF
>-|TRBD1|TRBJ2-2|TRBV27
TGTGCCAGCAGTTCCGGGACAGGGACCACCGGGGAGCTGTTTTTT
CASSSGTGTTGELFF
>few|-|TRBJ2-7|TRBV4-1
TGCGCCAGCAGCCAAGTTGAGACAACCTACGAGCAGTACTTC
CASSQVETTYEQYF
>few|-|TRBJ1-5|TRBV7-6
TGTGCCAGCGGCCGAGGTCAGCCCCAGCATTTT
CASGRGQPQHF
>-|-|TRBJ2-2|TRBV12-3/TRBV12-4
TGTGCCAGCAGTCCCAGTACCAGGGGCCCCAACACCGGGGAGCTGTTTTTT
CASSPSTRGPNTGELFF
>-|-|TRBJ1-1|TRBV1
TGCACCAGCAGCCAAGGGCGGCTATACACTGAAGCTTTCTTT
CTSSQGRLYTEAFF
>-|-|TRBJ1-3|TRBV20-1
TGCAGTGCTACCCATTTTACGGAACCTACTGGAAACACCATATATTTT
CSATHFTEPTGNTIYF
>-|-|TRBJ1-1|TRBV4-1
TGCGCCAGCACTCCGGTCGGGGACACTGAAGCTTTCTTT
CASTPVGDTEAFF
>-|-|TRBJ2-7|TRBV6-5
TGTGCCAGCAGTTACAAGGGCACAGCTCAACGATACTACGAGCAGTACTTC
CASSYKGTAQRYYEQYF
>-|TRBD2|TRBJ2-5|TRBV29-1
TGCAGCGTTCACTTCCTAGCGGGAGGAGGGAGGGTGGAGACCCAGTACTTC
CSVHFLAGGGRVETQYF
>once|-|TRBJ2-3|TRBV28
TGTGCCAGCAGTTTAGAGCAAAGCTGGGGGGCAGATACGCAGTATTTT
CASSLEQSWGADTQYF
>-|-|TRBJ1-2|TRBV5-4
TGTGCCAGCAGCTTGGTGGAGGGAGGTGGCTACACCTTC
CASSLVEGGGYTF
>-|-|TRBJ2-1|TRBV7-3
TGTGCCAGCAGCTGGGGTACCGGGAGTTACAATGAGCAGTTCTTC
CASSWGTGSYNEQFF
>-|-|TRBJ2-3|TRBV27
TGTGCCAGCAGTTCCTTGGACCTTAGCACAGATACGCAGTATTTT
CASSSLDLSTDTQYF
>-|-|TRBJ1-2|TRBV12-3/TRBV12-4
TGTGCCAGCAGGAAGGGCGATAACTATGGCTACACCTTC
CASRKGDNYGYTF
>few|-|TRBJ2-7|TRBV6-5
TGTGCCAGCAGCTCTGACGACATGGGAGAGCAGTACTTC
CASSSDDMGEQYF
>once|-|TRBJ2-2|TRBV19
TGTGCCAGCCTCCCGTTGGGCACCGGGGAGCTGTTTTTT
CASLPLGTGELFF
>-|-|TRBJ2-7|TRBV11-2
TGTGCCAGCAGCTTCTATAGCGGTTCCTACGAGCAGTACTTC
CASSFYSGSYEQYF
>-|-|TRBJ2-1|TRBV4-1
TGCGCCAGCAGCCACAGGGACGCCCTTCCCTACAATGAGCAGTTCTTC
CASSHRDALPYNEQFF
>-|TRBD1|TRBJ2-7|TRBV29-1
TGCAGCGTTGCGGGACAGAGCCCGTCCGAGCAGTACTTC
CSVAGQSPSEQYF
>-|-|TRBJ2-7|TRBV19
TGTGCCAGTAGTAATTCTCACGGAGTCTCCTACGAGCAGTACTTC
CASSNSHGVSYEQYF
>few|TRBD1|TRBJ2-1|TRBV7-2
TGTGCCAGCAGTTTCGACTTGACAGGGCTCAATGAGCAGTTCTTC
CASSFDLTGLNEQFF
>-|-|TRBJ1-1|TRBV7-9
TGTGCCAGCAGCAAATCCCCGACTGAAGCTTTCTTT
CASSKSPTEAFF
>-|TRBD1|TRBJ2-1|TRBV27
TGTGCCAGCAGTTTTACCCGACAGGGTCCTTACAATGAGCAGTTCTTC
CASSFTRQGPYNEQFF
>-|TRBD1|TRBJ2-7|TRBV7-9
TGTGCCAGCAGCTCGAGGGGACAGGGCTACGAGCAGTACTTC
CASSSRGQGYEQYF
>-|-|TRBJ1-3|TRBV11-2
TGTGCCAGCAGCCCGTACAGGGAACCAACTGGAAACACCATATATTTT
CASSPYREPTGNTIYF
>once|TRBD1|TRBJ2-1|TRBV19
TGTGCCAGTAGTGTACCGGGACAGGGGAATGAGCAGTTCTTC
CASSVPGQGNEQFF
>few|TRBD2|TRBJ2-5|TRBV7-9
TGTGCCAGCAGCTTAGTTACTAGCGGGCCCCAAGAGACCCAGTACTTC
CASSLVTSGPQETQYF
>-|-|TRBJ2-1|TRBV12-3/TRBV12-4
TGTGCCAGCGCTAGGGGGATCAATGAGCAGTTCTTC
CASARGINEQFF
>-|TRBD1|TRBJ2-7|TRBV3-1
TGTGCCAGCAGCCCGAACCCCGGGACAGGGATTGGGTACGAGCAGTACTTC
CASSPNPGTGIGYEQYF
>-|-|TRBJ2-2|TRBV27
TGTGCCGTAAACGGGGACGGCACCGGGGAGCTGTTTTTT
CAVNGDGTGELFF
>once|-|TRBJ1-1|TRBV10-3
TGTGCCACCTGGGACCCCGTTGCTGAAGCTTTCTTT
CATWDPVAEAFF
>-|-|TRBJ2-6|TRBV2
TGTGCCAGCCTTGGCTCTGGGGCCAACGTCCTGACTTTC
CASLGSGANVLTF
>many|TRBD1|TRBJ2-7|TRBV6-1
TGTGCCAGCAGTGGCACAGGGGGCATGAACGAGCAGTACTTC
CASSGTGGMNEQYF
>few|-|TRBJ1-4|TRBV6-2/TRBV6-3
TGTGCCAGCAGTTACTCCCAGGGTGTTTCTGAAAAACTGTTTTTT
CASSYSQGVSEKLFF
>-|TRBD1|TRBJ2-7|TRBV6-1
TGTGCCAGCATGTCCCGGGACAGGTTCGGCTACGAGCAGTACTTC
CASMSRDRFGYEQYF
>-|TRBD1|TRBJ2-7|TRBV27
TGTGCCAGCAGTTTAGCAGGGGGCTTTAACGAGCAGTACTTC
CASSLAGGFNEQYF
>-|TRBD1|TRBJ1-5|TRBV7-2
TGTGCCAGCAGCTTAGTGGGGGACAGGGATCAGCCCCAGCATTTT
CASSLVGDRDQPQHF
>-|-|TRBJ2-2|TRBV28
TGTGCCAGCAGTTTCCATTGGGAGGAGGGCTCAAGTGGGGAGCTGTTTTTT
CASSFHWEEGSSGELFF
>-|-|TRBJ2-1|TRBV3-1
TGTGCCAGCAGCCAAGATCAGGGAACCAATGAGCAGTTCTTC
CASSQDQGTNEQFF
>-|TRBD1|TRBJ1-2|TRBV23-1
TGCGCCAGCAGTCGACCGACAGGGTCAGCTAACTATGGCTACACCTTC
CASSRPTGSANYGYTF
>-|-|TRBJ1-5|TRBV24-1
TGTGCCACCAGTGATTTGCATGGCTTAAAACCCAACAATCAGCCCCAGCATTTT
CATSDLHGLKPNNQPQHF
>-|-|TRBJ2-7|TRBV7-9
TGTGCCAGCAGCTTGGACGGTCTCAACGAGCAGTACTTC
CASSLDGLNEQYF
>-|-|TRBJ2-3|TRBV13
TGTGCCAGCAGCTTCCTCAGGACAACAGACACAGATACGCAGTATTTT
CASSFLRTTDTDTQYF
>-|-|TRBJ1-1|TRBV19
TGTGCCAGTGGCTTCACACCGAACACTGAAGCTTTCTTT
CASGFTPNTEAFF
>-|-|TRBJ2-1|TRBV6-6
TGTGCCAGCAGTCCCCCCGGGGGCGGGGGTTACAATGAGCAGTTCTTC
CASSPPGGGGYNEQFF
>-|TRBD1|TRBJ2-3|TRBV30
TGTGCCTGGATGACAGGGGTCGGCACAGATACGCAGTATTTT
CAWMTGVGTDTQYF
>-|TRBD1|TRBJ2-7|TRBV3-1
TGTGCCAGCAGCCACAAGACAGGGTACCAGAACGAGCAGTACTTC
CASSHKTGYQNEQYF
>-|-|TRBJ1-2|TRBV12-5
TGTGCTAGTGGTAGGGAGGGGTTTATCCCGGGACTATATGGCTACACCTTC
CASGREGFIPGLYGYTF
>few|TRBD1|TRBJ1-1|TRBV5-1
TGCGCCAGCAGCTTGGGACAGGGATCGAACACTGAAGCTTTCTTT
CASSLGQGSNTEAFF
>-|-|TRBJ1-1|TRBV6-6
TGTGCCAGCAGTTATTTTGCGAACACTGAAGCTTTCTTT
CASSYFANTEAFF